These 19 T cell receptor beta chains were sequenced from one sample in a study of CD8+CD57+ T cells in acquired aplastic anemia. It was genomic DNA that served as the template for profiling TCR beta VDJ and CDR3. MiXCR was run by TCRdb on the reads, yielding one entry per CDR3 protein. The sample contains about 220,000 distinct CDR3 sequences, about 37% of which appear only once. The source material was sorted CD4+, CD8+, or CD8+CD57+ T cells (not recorded which) from PBMCs. These TCRs come from a human donor in good health, serving as a control.

The chain combines TRBV19 with TRBJ2-2; a possible D gene is TRBD1 (6 bases). CDR3 length: 15 residues. With 5 bases removed from V and 6 bases from J, the gap between germline ends came to 16 bases. Germline V CDR1 and CDR2: LNHDA, SQIVND (reference sequence). CDR3 DNA: TGTGCCAGTAGTGCTGGGTGGGACAAATCCGGGGAGCTGTTTTTT. This encodes CASSAGWDKSGELFF. Based on the CDR3 plus reference TRBV19 and TRBJ2-2, the full variable domain is DGGITQSPKYLFRKEGQNVTLSCEQNLNHDAMYWYRQDPGQGLRLIYYSQIVNDFQKGDIAEGYSVSREKKESFPLTVTSAQKNPTAFYLCASSAGWDKSGELFFGEGSRLTVL.

The gene calls are TRBV7-2 and TRBJ1-2; D call uncertain. This CDR3 has 13 amino acids. Germline V gene data show CDR1 as SGHTA and CDR2 as FQGNSA. Trimming removed 0 bases at V and 8 bases at J, with 10 bases between. This chain's CDR3 is CASSLASERGYTF. In DNA form, the CDR3 reads TGTGCCAGCAGCTTAGCGTCCGAGAGGGGCTACACCTTC.

This clonotype was detected only a few times. One junction end disagrees with the germline gene, perhaps due to a read error. The chain is built from TRBV10-3 and TRBJ2-3, with D perhaps matching TRBD1 (6 bases). CDR1 and CDR2 (germline): ENHRY, SYGVKD. This CDR3 has 14 residues. The CDR3 bases are TGTGCCACCAGTGAGCCCAGGGGTACAGATACGCAGTATTTT. It yields the protein CATSEPRGTDTQYF.

The CDR3 spells CASSLGRRGVYAFF. The CDR3 DNA reads TGTGCCAGCAGCTTAGGACGGCGAGGTGTGTATGCTTTCTTT. The chain combines TRBV7-8 with TRBJ1-1; D ambiguous. CDR3 length: 14 amino acids. Germline V CDR1 and CDR2: SGHVS, FQNEAQ. Between the trimmed V and J ends, which lost 1 base and 11 bases, there was a span of 17 bases.

This clonotype showed up just once. Since a much larger clone is just one base distant, this may be a read error. The chain is built from TRBV7-2 and TRBJ2-1; no clear D. The germline V gene encodes CDR1 SGHTA and CDR2 FQGNSA. The CDR3 loop spans 13 amino acids. The CDR3 nucleotides are TGTGCCAGCAGCTTAGAGGGCGGCCATGAGCAGTCCTTC. This sequence encodes CASSLEGGHEQSF.

Comments on this clonotype: One base away lies a much larger clone, so this may be a sequencing read error. The rearrangement joins TRBV20-1 to TRBJ2-7; D perhaps matches TRBD1 (5 bases). Looked up from germline, CDR1 is DFQATT and CDR2 is SNEGSKA (reference sequence). This CDR3 has 13 residues. The CDR3 coding sequence is TGCAGTTTTCGCGGCAGGGTGTCCTACGAGCGGTACTTC. This sequence encodes CSFRGRVSYERYF.

In this sample, this clonotype turned up a few times. The CDR3 DNA reads TGTGCCAGCAGTCCAAACCAGGGTAATCAGCCCCAGCATTTT. Its protein is CASSPNQGNQPQHF. The chain recombines TRBV6-1 with TRBJ1-5, with D tentatively TRBD1 (5 bases). Trimming shortened V by 5 bases and J by 4 bases, and 12 bases separated the two germline ends. Germline V lookup: CDR1 MNHNS, CDR2 SASEGT. This CDR3 is 14 amino acids long.

This clonotype was seen at least ten times. V gene TRBV9 combines with J gene TRBJ2-5; TRBD1 matches 7 bases. J gave up 2 bases and V 0 bases, and 10 bases lay outside the gene matches. Germline CDR1 and CDR2: SGDLS and YYNGEE. The CDR3 consists of 17 residues. This CDR3 reads CASSVAGTVPSQETQYF. The CDR3 DNA follows: TGTGCCAGCAGCGTAGCAGGGACAGTGCCCTCACAAGAGACCCAGTACTTC. The full variable domain, its missing parts supplied by reference TRBV9 and TRBJ2-5, is DSGVTQTPKHLITATGQRVTLRCSPRSGDLSVYWYQQSLDQGLQFLIQYYNGEERAKGNILERFSAQQFPDLHSELNLSSLELGDSALYFCASSVAGTVPSQETQYFGPGTRLLVL.

The chain combines TRBV30 with TRBJ1-6; the D gene is possibly TRBD1 (6 bases). V was clipped by 4 bases and J by 7 bases, with 14 bases between them. The germline gives CDR1 GTSNPN, CDR2 SVGIG (reference sequence). CDR3 length: 14 amino acids. CDR3 coding DNA: TGTGCCTGGAAGGCGGGACAAAGGAATTCACCCCTCCACTTT. It is translated as CAWKAGQRNSPLHF.

Regarding this clonotype: This clone may be a read error of a much larger clone one base away. The rearrangement uses TRBV11-3 and TRBJ2-7; 12 bases map to TRBD1. With V trimmed by 5 bases and J by 4 bases, 6 bases remained unmatched. Looked up from germline, CDR1 is SGHNT and CDR2 is YENEEA. The length of the CDR3 is 15 residues. Written as DNA, the CDR3 is TGTGCCAGCAGCGTAGGGACAGGGGGCCTTTACGAGCAGTACTTC. This encodes CASSVGTGGLYEQYF.

The rearrangement links TRBV15 to TRBJ2-7, with a possible D match to TRBD2 (6 bases). The germline gives CDR1 LNHNV, CDR2 YYDKDF (reference sequence). The CDR3 has 14 amino acids. The ends were cut back, 3 bases at V and 6 bases at J, with 15 bases in the middle. The CDR3 is CATSSWGDGSEQYF. CDR3 bases: TGTGCCACCAGCAGCTGGGGGGACGGTTCCGAGCAGTACTTC.

The rearrangement links TRBV24-1 to TRBJ1-2; tentative D call: TRBD1 (5 bases). The germline V gene has CDR1 KGHDR and CDR2 SFDVKD. The V and J ends lost 4 bases and 8 bases respectively, with 7 bases between them. There are 11 residues in the CDR3. CDR3 amino acids: CATSDRVGYTF. The DNA for the CDR3 is TGTGCCACCAGTGACAGGGTAGGCTACACCTTC.

This clonotype was seen more than once but under ten times. A much larger clone sits a single nucleotide away, making a read error possible. The rearrangement uses TRBV9 and TRBJ2-7; TRBD1 aligns across 10 bases. The CDR3 contains 15 residues. Germline V CDR1 and CDR2: SGDLS, YYNGEE. CDR3 sequence reads: CANSEGGQGTYEQYF. The CDR3 nucleotides read TGTGCCAACAGCGAGGGGGGACAGGGGACTTACGAGCAGTACTTC.

This clonotype has a count of ten or more. The rearrangement links TRBV7-2 to TRBJ2-5; 7 nucleotides line up with TRBD2. J lost 5 bases, V lost 3 bases, and 3 bases had no gene match. Germline V gene lookup returns CDR1 SGHTA and CDR2 FQGNSA. The CDR3 contains 13 residues. The CDR3 coding sequence is TGTGCCAGCAGCTTTGGACTAGACGAGACCCAGTACTTC. Translating it yields CASSFGLDETQYF.

This clonotype was seen at least ten times. This chain connects TRBV20-1 to TRBJ2-1; D unclear. Germline values: CDR1 DFQATT, CDR2 SNEGSKA (reference sequence). Deletions cut 6 bases from V and 1 base from J, with 13 bases between. The CDR3 has 14 amino acids. The CDR3 spells CSALEMGSYNEQFF. The CDR3 DNA is TGCAGTGCGCTGGAGATGGGGTCCTACAATGAGCAGTTCTTC.

Comments on this clonotype: Relative to the germline gene, one junction end is altered; a read error may explain this. The chain joins TRBV2 to TRBJ1-5; D is unclear. Looked up from germline, CDR1 is SNHLY and CDR2 is FYNNEI. The CDR3 runs 15 residues. CDR3 bases: TGTGCCAGCAGGGTGACTGGAAGCAATGATCAACCCCAGCATTTT. It translates to CASRVTGSNDQPQHF.

In this sample, this clonotype turned up many times. The CDR3 loop reads CASSWTSGVYNEQFF. The CDR3 DNA reads as TGTGCCAGCAGTTGGACTAGCGGGGTTTACAATGAGCAGTTCTTC. The gene calls are TRBV2 and TRBJ2-1; 12 nucleotides match TRBD2. Germline assignment: CDR1 SNHLY and CDR2 FYNNEI. CDR3 length equals 15 residues. The trim removed 5 bases at V and 4 bases at J, leaving 3 bases unmatched.

This clonotype has a single count. This rearrangement joins TRBV2 to TRBJ2-1; D might be TRBD2 (6 bases). CDR3 size: 14 residues. Germline CDR1 and CDR2: SNHLY and FYNNEI. The V end was cut by 5 bases, the J end by 5 bases, with 13 bases between. Here the CDR3 reads CASSWEDGNNEQFF. The CDR3 DNA reads TGTGCCAGCAGTTGGGAGGATGGTAACAATGAGCAGTTCTTC.

The gene calls are TRBV6-4 and TRBJ2-1; D ambiguous. Germline V gives CDR1 MRHNA, CDR2 SNTAGT. The CDR3 covers 13 residues. The germline V and J ends were trimmed by 6 bases and 0 bases, with 6 bases remaining between them. The CDR3 region has the DNA TGTGCCAGCAGGGGGATCTCCTACAATGAGCAGTTCTTC. Translating it yields CASRGISYNEQFF.